A selection of T cell receptor beta chains follows, all from one sample in a study of identifying expanded T cells in peripheral blood. TCRdb keeps only in-frame clones here, not all; method: immunoSEQ multiplex PCR. The data hold tens of thousands of clones, with about four fifths observed a single time. What was sequenced was blood. These receptors came from a person between 18 and 75 years old in good health. Both conserved end residues are part of each CDR3. The D gene is left open where the match is weak. Some rows mark clone size as missing; the rest say once, few, many or name a class of expanded clone.

DNA	CDR3	size	V	J	D
TGTGCCAGCTCACCACGGTTACAAGAGACCCAGTACTTC	CASSPRLQETQYF	.	TRBV18	TRBJ2-5	.
TGCGCCAGCAGCTTGTCACTAGCGGGGATGAGCACAGATACGCAGTATTTT	CASSLSLAGMSTDTQYF	.	TRBV5-1	TRBJ2-3	TRBD2
TGTGCCAGCAGCTTCAAGGGAACTAATGAAAAACTGTTTTTT	CASSFKGTNEKLFF	few	TRBV5-4	TRBJ1-4	.
TGTGCCAGCAGCCGTCTTGGAGCGGGGCAAGAGACCCAGTACTTC	CASSRLGAGQETQYF	.	TRBV11-2	TRBJ2-5	TRBD2
TGTGCCAGCAGCTTGTGGCCCGGGACTAGCGGGAGGGAAACAGATACGCAGTATTTT	CASSLWPGTSGRETDTQYF	.	TRBV5-4	TRBJ2-3	TRBD2
TGTGCCAGCAGCTTCTCAGTCCAAGAGACCCAGTACTTC	CASSFSVQETQYF	.	TRBV7-9	TRBJ2-5	.
TGTGCCAGCAGCTTACGGCAGGGTTCTAGCACAGATACGCAGTATTTT	CASSLRQGSSTDTQYF	.	TRBV7-6	TRBJ2-3	.
TGTGCCAGCAGCGACAGGGTGGGATTCTCTGGAAACACCATATATTTT	CASSDRVGFSGNTIYF	.	TRBV2	TRBJ1-3	TRBD1
TGTGCCAGCAGGGCTAGCAGACTAGCCATCCTATCAGACAATGAGCAGTTCTTC	CASRASRLAILSDNEQFF	.	TRBV2	TRBJ2-1	TRBD2
TGTGCCAGCAGCTCGGACAGGGATTTCTTGGATACGCAGTATTTT	CASSSDRDFLDTQYF	once	TRBV5-4	TRBJ2-3	TRBD1
TGTGCCAGCAGTGAATACTTACAGAACACTGAAGCTTTCTTT	CASSEYLQNTEAFF	.	TRBV6-1	TRBJ1-1	.
TGTGCCAGCAGCCCACGTAGCGGGAGGGCCGACGAGCAGTACTTC	CASSPRSGRADEQYF	.	TRBV11-2	TRBJ2-7	TRBD2
TGTGCCAGCAGCTTAAGGGGCAGCGGAGAAACGAACACCGGGGAGCTGTTTTTT	CASSLRGSGETNTGELFF	few	TRBV7-9	TRBJ2-2	.
TGTGCCAGCAGTGGCGGGGCGAACACCGGGGAGCTGTTTTTT	CASSGGANTGELFF	.	TRBV25-1	TRBJ2-2	.
TGTGCCTGGAGGTTAGGGCGGTTTGGGCCAGATACGCAGTATTTT	CAWRLGRFGPDTQYF	.	TRBV30	TRBJ2-3	.
TGCAGCGTTGAAGTGCCACCGTCGGATGAGCAGTTCTTC	CSVEVPPSDEQFF	.	TRBV29-1	TRBJ2-1	.
TGTGCCAGCAGTGTTAGGGGACGCCCGGGACTAGCCTCCTACGAGCAGTACTTC	CASSVRGRPGLASYEQYF	.	TRBV27	TRBJ2-7	TRBD2
TGTGCCAGTAGCGACAGGGGCACAGATACGCAGTATTTT	CASSDRGTDTQYF	.	TRBV19	TRBJ2-3	TRBD1
TGTGCCAGCATACACAGGGATAGGTTTGACTATGGCTACACCTTC	CASIHRDRFDYGYTF	.	TRBV2	TRBJ1-2	.
TGTGCCAGCAGCAAAGGGGGCACAGATACGCAGTATTTT	CASSKGGTDTQYF	.	TRBV7-2	TRBJ2-3	.
TGTGCCAGTAGTATAGTGGGGCAGGGTAATTCACCCCTCCACTTT	CASSIVGQGNSPLHF	.	TRBV19	TRBJ1-6	.
TGTGCCAGCAGCCCCGCGGCGGGAGACTACAATGAGCAGTTCTTC	CASSPAAGDYNEQFF	.	TRBV7-2	TRBJ2-1	TRBD2
TGTGCCATCAGTGATCCAGGGGCGAGTTCCTACGAGCAGTACTTC	CAISDPGASSYEQYF	.	TRBV10-3	TRBJ2-7	.
TGTGCCAGCAGCTCAGACACGAACACTGAAGCTTTCTTT	CASSSDTNTEAFF	few	TRBV9	TRBJ1-1	.
TGTGCCAGCAGTCAGGGGGCGAGGACAGATACGCAGTATTTT	CASSQGARTDTQYF	.	TRBV25-1	TRBJ2-3	TRBD1
TGCGCCAGCAGCCTCACCGGGACTAGCGGGCTAAATGAGCAGTTCTTC	CASSLTGTSGLNEQFF	.	TRBV5-1	TRBJ2-1	TRBD2
TGTGCCACCAGCAGAGCAGGGGAAGTTTACGAGCAGTACTTC	CATSRAGEVYEQYF	.	TRBV15	TRBJ2-7	.
TGCGCCAGCAGCTTGGTTTTGGGTTTCGAGACCCAGTACTTC	CASSLVLGFETQYF	few	TRBV5-1	TRBJ2-5	.
TGTGCCAGCGACGGGAACACTGAAGCTTTCTTT	CASDGNTEAFF	once	TRBV5-8	TRBJ1-1	.
TGTGCCAGTAGACTCCGGGGGACTAGCACAGATACGCAGTATTTT	CASRLRGTSTDTQYF	.	TRBV19	TRBJ2-3	.
TGTGCCAGTAGTATCCCCCCCACAGATACGCAGTATTTT	CASSIPPTDTQYF	.	TRBV19	TRBJ2-3	.
TGTGCCAGCAGCTTAGACAGCTCTGGGGCCAACGTCCTGACTTTC	CASSLDSSGANVLTF	.	TRBV11-3	TRBJ2-6	.
TGTGCCTGGAGTGTAGGCAGGGGAAGCACTGAAGCTTTCTTT	CAWSVGRGSTEAFF	.	TRBV30	TRBJ1-1	.
TGTGCCAGTAGTATAGATCCGGCCAGGGGGGATGGCTACACCTTC	CASSIDPARGDGYTF	.	TRBV19	TRBJ1-2	TRBD1
TGCACCAGCAGCTCTCCGGCTGGCGGGAGTCTCGATACGCAGTATTTT	CTSSSPAGGSLDTQYF	.	TRBV5-1	TRBJ2-3	TRBD2
TGTGCCAGCTCGCCACAGGGCTACGGCTATGGCTACACCTTC	CASSPQGYGYGYTF	once	TRBV18	TRBJ1-2	.